This TCR beta chain was profiled in a study of T cell responses to AZD1222 COVID-19 vaccine. CDR1 and CDR2 from the germline V gene are SNHLY and FYNNEI. J was trimmed by 10 bases and V by 6 bases; bases with no gene match: 12. The CDR3 length is 14 residues. It was second doses at about 4 or about 12 weeks that were pooled. Only in-frame clones appear in the TCRdb table, and some are missing; sequencing was by immunoSEQ multiplex PCR. Counted here are roughly 150,000 clones, roughly 93% occurring once; the ten biggest clones make up 9% to 9.5%. The sample in question was peripheral blood, obtained 28 days after the second AZD1222 dose. V usage is TRBV2 and J usage is TRBJ2-1, with 7 bases matching TRBD2. This clonotype was sampled from an adult who received the AZD1222 COVID-19 vaccine. CDR3 region: CASSSPGGVREQFF. The CDR3 nucleotides read TGTGCCAGCAGCTCTCCGGGGGGTGTGCGGGAGCAGTTCTTC.